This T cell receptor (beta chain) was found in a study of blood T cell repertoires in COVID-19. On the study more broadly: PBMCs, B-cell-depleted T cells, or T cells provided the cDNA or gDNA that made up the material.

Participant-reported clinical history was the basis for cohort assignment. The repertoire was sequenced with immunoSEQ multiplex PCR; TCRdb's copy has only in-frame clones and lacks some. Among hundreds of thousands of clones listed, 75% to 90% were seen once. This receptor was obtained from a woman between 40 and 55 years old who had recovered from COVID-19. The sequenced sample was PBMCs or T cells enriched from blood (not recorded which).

Here the CDR3 reads CASRQPGNTEAFF. DNA for the CDR3: TGTGCCAGCAGACAACCAGGGAACACTGAAGCTTTCTTT. The V and J genes are TRBV14 and TRBJ1-1; D is unclear. Germline V gives CDR1 SGHDN, CDR2 FVKESK. CDR3 size: 13 residues. Deletions cut 6 bases from V and 1 base from J, with 9 bases between.